The next 24 T cell receptor beta chains were all read from a single sample in a study of T-cell memory formation after mild COVID-19. Each CDR3 protein is one row after TCRdb ran MiXCR on the 5' RACE reads. The profile shows hundreds of thousands of distinct CDR3 sequences, just over 15% of them singletons. Sequencing used PBMCs or a T cell subset sorted from them (not recorded which). Every receptor here comes from an adult woman who had mild COVID-19 (a few samples of this study predate the infection). Cell type and time point are not known.

This CDR3 is CSASLTSGANVLTF. The CDR3 DNA reads TGCAGCGCTAGTCTGACCTCTGGGGCCAACGTCCTGACTTTC. The gene calls are TRBV29-1 and TRBJ2-6; D gene unclear. Germline assignment: CDR1 SQVTM and CDR2 ANQGSEA. V was cut by 7 bases and J by 0 bases, with 10 bases left in between. CDR3 length equals 14 residues.

This sequence joins TRBV12-3 or TRBV12-4 and TRBJ2-1; tentative D call: TRBD2 (6 bases). The CDR3 totals 16 residues. V gave up 5 bases and J gave up 2 bases, with 16 bases separating them. The CDR3 protein is CASSRPLAATYNEQFF. CDR3 DNA sequence: TGTGCCAGCAGTCGGCCGTTAGCGGCCACCTACAATGAGCAGTTCTTC.

The gene calls are TRBV6-5 and TRBJ2-7; TRBD1 or TRBD2 may be the D gene (5 bases each). CDR1 is MNHEY and CDR2 is SVGAGI in the germline V gene. V was cut by 0 bases and J by 2 bases, with 11 bases left in between. The CDR3 runs 15 residues. The CDR3 coding sequence is TGTGCCAGCAGTTACTCCTCGGGGCAGCCCTACGAGCAGTACTTC. Translated: CASSYSSGQPYEQYF.

The chain joins TRBV4-2 to TRBJ2-1; D ambiguous. Germline V gives CDR1 LGHNA, CDR2 YNFKEQ. CDR3 size: 14 residues. Trimming cost V 0 bases and J 15 bases, with 18 bases left between them. This CDR3 is CASSQEAFPGRRFF. CDR3 DNA sequence: TGTGCCAGCAGCCAAGAAGCTTTTCCGGGTCGTCGGTTCTTC.

J is TRBJ2-5 and V is TRBV5-1; possible D gene TRBD1, 5 bases. The CDR3 length is 15 residues. V was shortened by 4 bases and J by 1 base, with 14 bases between the two germline ends. In germline, CDR1 is SGHRS, CDR2 YFSETQ. CDR3 loop: CASSLEIGVQETQYF. The CDR3 DNA is TGCGCCAGCAGCCTGGAAATAGGGGTCCAAGAGACCCAGTACTTC.

The genes are TRBV10-3 and TRBJ2-7; D is undetermined. V was clipped by 4 bases and J by 2 bases, with 9 bases between them. The CDR3 has 13 amino acids. The germline CDR1 and CDR2 sequences are ENHRY and SYGVKD. CDR3 DNA: TGTGCCATCAGTGGGGTTAGAACCTACGAGCAGTACTTC. Its protein is CAISGVRTYEQYF.

The chain couples TRBV7-3 to TRBJ2-3; 12 nucleotides line up with TRBD2. CDR1 and CDR2 from the germline V gene are SGHTA and FQGTGA. The CDR3 sequence is 16 residues long. The V segment lost 4 bases and the J segment 6 bases; nucleotides outside the gene matches: 8. The CDR3 sequence: CASSYHRTSGVDTQYF. DNA for the CDR3: TGTGCCAGCAGCTATCACCGGACTAGCGGGGTGGATACGCAGTATTTT.

The V gene is TRBV3-1, the J gene TRBJ1-6; D ambiguous. Germline V CDR1 and CDR2: LGHDT, YNNKEL (reference sequence). This CDR3 has 11 amino acids. V was cut by 6 bases and J by 10 bases, with 7 bases left in between. CDR3 DNA: TGTGCCAGCAGTTTCGGCTCACCCCTCCACTTT. Translation gives CASSFGSPLHF.

This clonotype appeared a few times. The chain uses TRBV11-3 and TRBJ2-3, with D unclear. The CDR3 has 16 amino acids. The germline V gene has CDR1 SGHNT and CDR2 YENEEA. V lost 4 bases and J lost 2, with 16 bases in between. CDR3 bases: TGTGCCAGCAGCTGGGTGGGCTTTGGAGACACAGATACGCAGTATTTT. It yields the protein CASSWVGFGDTDTQYF.

This chain connects TRBV5-1 to TRBJ2-7; tentative D call: TRBD1 (6 bases). The CDR3 loop spans 14 amino acids. Trimming left V 1 base short and J 0 bases short, with 8 bases between. Germline CDR1 SGHRS, CDR2 YFSETQ. The CDR3 is CASSLRGNSYEQYF. The CDR3 nucleotides are TGCGCCAGCAGCTTGAGGGGGAACTCCTACGAGCAGTACTTC.

The chain joins TRBV10-3 to TRBJ2-3, with 10 bases lining up with TRBD2. The length of the CDR3 is 15 residues. CDR1 ENHRY and CDR2 SYGVKD come from the germline V gene. V was pared by 7 bases and J by 4 bases, with 8 bases of the junction left unmatched. CDR3 sequence reads: CAIKEVAGGPDTQYF. CDR3 sequence (DNA): TGTGCCATCAAGGAGGTAGCGGGGGGCCCAGATACGCAGTATTTT.

The genes are TRBV6-1 and TRBJ2-6, with no clear D. This CDR3 spans 15 amino acids. Looked up from germline, CDR1 is MNHNS and CDR2 is SASEGT. The V end was cut by 2 bases, the J end by 1 base, with 6 bases between. CDR3 nucleotide sequence: TGTGCCAGCAGTGAATTAGGATCTGGGGCCAACGTCCTGACTTTC. Its translation: CASSELGSGANVLTF.

This clonotype was detected only a few times. V is TRBV11-3 and J is TRBJ2-5, with D possibly matching TRBD2 (5 bases). Germline CDR1 SGHNT, CDR2 YENEEA. The CDR3 covers 14 residues. V was pared by 5 bases and J by 3 bases, with 13 bases between. The CDR3 region has the DNA TGTGCCAGCAGCGCAGGCGGACTGGAAGAGACCCAGTACTTC. It specifies CASSAGGLEETQYF.

This clonotype was detected ten times or more. The genes are TRBV5-1 and TRBJ2-1, with D perhaps assigned TRBD1 or TRBD2 (6 bases each). The CDR3 spans 14 residues. V lost 5 bases and J 2 bases, leaving 11 bases between the germline ends. Germline V gene data show CDR1 as SGHRS and CDR2 as YFSETQ. This CDR3 is CASRRGEAYNEQFF. CDR3 nucleotides: TGCGCCAGCAGGAGGGGGGAGGCCTACAATGAGCAGTTCTTC.

The table lists this clonotype with a few counts. The chain employs TRBV6-5 and TRBJ1-1, with TRBD1 as a possible D gene (6 bases). V was shortened by 4 bases and J by 0 bases, with 6 bases between the two germline ends. Germline CDR1 and CDR2: MNHEY and SVGAGI. CDR3 size: 13 residues. The CDR3 DNA sequence: TGTGCCAGCAGTTGGGACATGAACACTGAAGCTTTCTTT. This translates into CASSWDMNTEAFF.

There are a few counts of this clonotype. The gene calls are TRBV24-1 and TRBJ1-5; TRBD1 might be the D (5 bases). Germline V CDR1 and CDR2: KGHDR, SFDVKD. CDR3 length: 18 amino acids. V gave up 5 bases and J gave up 2 bases, with 21 bases separating them. The CDR3 spells CATSAVTKQVTCNQPQHF. The CDR3 nucleotides read TGTGCCACCAGTGCGGTTACTAAACAGGTTACCTGCAATCAGCCCCAGCATTTT.

This rearrangement joins TRBV12-3 or TRBV12-4 to TRBJ1-2; D possibly corresponds to TRBD1 (6 bases). The CDR3 totals 14 residues. Trimming pared 3 bases from V and 4 bases from J, leaving 12 bases between. The CDR3 loop reads CASSLPGQPYGYTF. The CDR3 DNA sequence: TGTGCCAGCAGTTTGCCCGGACAGCCCTATGGCTACACCTTC.

This clonotype has a handful of counts. V and J are TRBV24-1 and TRBJ2-3; 9 bases align to TRBD1. CDR1 and CDR2 (germline): KGHDR, SFDVKD. The CDR3 spans 16 residues. The V segment lost 4 bases and the J segment 2 bases; nucleotides outside the gene matches: 6. The CDR3 bases are TGTGCCACCAGTGACTCCGGGACAGGGAACACAGATACGCAGTATTTT. Amino acid sequence: CATSDSGTGNTDTQYF.

In this sample, this clonotype turned up a few times. The chain has TRBV9 and TRBJ2-2; tentatively, D is TRBD1 or TRBD2 (6 bases each). V lost 0 bases, J lost 5 bases, and 20 bases lay in between. The CDR3 is 18 amino acids. Germline loops: CDR1 SGDLS, CDR2 YYNGEE. This chain's CDR3 is CASSVGLPPGAGTGELFF. In DNA, the CDR3 is TGTGCCAGCAGCGTAGGCCTCCCCCCGGGGGCGGGGACCGGGGAGCTGTTTTTT.

This clonotype was recorded a few times. The chain joins TRBV24-1 to TRBJ1-5; TRBD1 might be the D (5 bases). Trimming took off 7 bases at V and 6 bases at J, with 15 bases between the two ends. The CDR3 extends over 14 amino acids. CDR1 and CDR2 from the germline V gene are KGHDR and SFDVKD. The CDR3 DNA follows: TGTGCCACCAGCAAAACACAGGTTGGTCAGCCCCAGCATTTT. Amino acid sequence: CATSKTQVGQPQHF.

This clonotype was counted many times. This chain connects TRBV6-6 to TRBJ2-1, with D perhaps given as TRBD1 or TRBD2 (5 bases each). Germline CDR1 and CDR2: MNHNY and SVGAGI (reference sequence). Trimming removed 6 bases at V and 0 bases at J, with 12 bases between. The CDR3 has 15 amino acids. DNA of the CDR3: TGTGCCAGCAGCTCGGGACCTGGCTCCTACAATGAGCAGTTCTTC. Translating it yields CASSSGPGSYNEQFF.

This clonotype was counted ten times or more. The CDR3 sequence: CASSPRLASNYEQYF. DNA for the CDR3: TGTGCCAGCAGCCCAAGACTAGCGAGTAACTACGAGCAGTACTTC. This chain joins TRBV12-3 or TRBV12-4 and TRBJ2-7; 8 bases are shared with TRBD2. V lost 6 bases to trimming and J lost 3 bases; unmatched junction nucleotides: 10. CDR3 length: 15 amino acids.

At least ten counts were recorded for this clonotype. V is TRBV7-2 and J is TRBJ2-1, with 11 bases identical to TRBD2. This CDR3 has 17 residues. V was clipped by 4 bases and J by 1 base; unmatched bases: 6. The germline gives CDR1 SGHTA, CDR2 FQGNSA. The CDR3 DNA reads TGTGCCAGCAGCTATACGACTAGCGGGGCATCCTACAATGAGCAGTTCTTC. It yields the protein CASSYTTSGASYNEQFF.

The rearrangement uses TRBV9 and TRBJ2-3; D could derive from TRBD1 or TRBD2 (5 bases each). V was trimmed by 1 base and J by 1 base, leaving 7 bases between them. The CDR3 spans 14 residues. CDR1 and CDR2 from the germline V gene are SGDLS and YYNGEE. The CDR3 DNA follows: TGTGCCAGCAGCGTAACGGGACGCACAGATACGCAGTATTTT. Protein product: CASSVTGRTDTQYF.